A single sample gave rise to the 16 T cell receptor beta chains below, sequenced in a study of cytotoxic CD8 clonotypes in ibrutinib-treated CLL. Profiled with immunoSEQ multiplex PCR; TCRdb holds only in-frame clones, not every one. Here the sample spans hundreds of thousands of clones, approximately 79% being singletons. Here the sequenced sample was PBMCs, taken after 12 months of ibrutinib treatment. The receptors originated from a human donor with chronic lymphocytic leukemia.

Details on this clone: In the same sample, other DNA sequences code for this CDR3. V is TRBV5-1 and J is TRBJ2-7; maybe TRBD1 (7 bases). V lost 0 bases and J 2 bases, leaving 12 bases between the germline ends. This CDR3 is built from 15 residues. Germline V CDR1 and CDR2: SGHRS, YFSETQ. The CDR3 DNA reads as TGCGCCAGCAGCTTGGGCGGGACAGTAACCTACGAGCAGTACTTC. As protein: CASSLGGTVTYEQYF.

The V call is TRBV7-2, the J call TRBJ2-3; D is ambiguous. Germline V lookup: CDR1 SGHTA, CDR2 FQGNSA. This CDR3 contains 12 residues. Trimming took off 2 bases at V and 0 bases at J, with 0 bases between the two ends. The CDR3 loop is CASSLSTDTQYF. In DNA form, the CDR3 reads TGTGCCAGCAGCTTAAGCACAGATACGCAGTATTTT.

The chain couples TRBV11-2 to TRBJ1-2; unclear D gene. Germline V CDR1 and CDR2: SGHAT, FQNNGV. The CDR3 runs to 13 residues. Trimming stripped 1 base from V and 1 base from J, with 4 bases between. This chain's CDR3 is CASSLAGNYGYTF. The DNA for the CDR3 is TGTGCCAGCAGCTTAGCCGGTAACTATGGCTACACCTTC.

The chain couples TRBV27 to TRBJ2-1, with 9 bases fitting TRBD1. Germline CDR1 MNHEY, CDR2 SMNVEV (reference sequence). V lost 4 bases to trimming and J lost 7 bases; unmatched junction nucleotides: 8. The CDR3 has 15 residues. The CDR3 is CASSSLGTGRNEQFF. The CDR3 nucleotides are TGTGCCAGCAGTTCATTGGGGACAGGGAGGAATGAGCAGTTCTTC.

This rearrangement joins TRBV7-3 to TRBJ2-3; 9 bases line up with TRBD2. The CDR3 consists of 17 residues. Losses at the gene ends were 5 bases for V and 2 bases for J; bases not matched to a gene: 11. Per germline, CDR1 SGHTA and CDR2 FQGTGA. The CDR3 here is CASSPSSGGTFTDTQYF. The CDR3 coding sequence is TGTGCCAGCAGCCCGTCGAGCGGGGGGACTTTCACAGATACGCAGTATTTT.

CDR3 amino acids: CAWSHTVGETQYF. The DNA for the CDR3 is TGTGCCTGGAGTCACACTGTAGGAGAGACCCAGTACTTC. This rearrangement joins TRBV30 to TRBJ2-5, with D unclear. V was cut by 2 bases and J by 4 bases, with 11 bases left in between. The CDR3 runs 13 residues. The germline gives CDR1 GTSNPN, CDR2 SVGIG (reference sequence).

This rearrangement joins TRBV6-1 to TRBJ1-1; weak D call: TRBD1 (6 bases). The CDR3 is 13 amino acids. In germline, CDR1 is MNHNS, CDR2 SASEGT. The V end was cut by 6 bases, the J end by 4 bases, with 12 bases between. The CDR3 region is CASRQTGVTEAFF. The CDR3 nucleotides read TGTGCCAGCAGGCAGACAGGCGTCACTGAAGCTTTCTTT.

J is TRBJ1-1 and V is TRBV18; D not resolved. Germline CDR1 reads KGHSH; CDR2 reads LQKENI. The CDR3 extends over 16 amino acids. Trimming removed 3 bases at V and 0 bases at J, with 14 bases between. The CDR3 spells CASSPSSQLLNTEAFF. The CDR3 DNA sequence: TGTGCCAGCTCACCCTCCTCCCAGCTCTTGAACACTGAAGCTTTCTTT.

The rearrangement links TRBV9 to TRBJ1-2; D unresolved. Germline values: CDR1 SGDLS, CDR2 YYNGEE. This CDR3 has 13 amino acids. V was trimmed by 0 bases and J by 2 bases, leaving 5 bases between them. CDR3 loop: CASSVEQNYGYTF. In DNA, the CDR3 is TGTGCCAGCAGCGTAGAACAGAACTATGGCTACACCTTC.

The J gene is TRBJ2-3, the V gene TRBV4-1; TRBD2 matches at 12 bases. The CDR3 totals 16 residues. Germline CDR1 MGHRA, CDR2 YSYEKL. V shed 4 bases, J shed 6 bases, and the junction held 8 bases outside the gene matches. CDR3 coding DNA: TGCGCCAGCAGCCCGACTAGCGGGGGTCTGAAGGATACGCAGTATTTT. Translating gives CASSPTSGGLKDTQYF.

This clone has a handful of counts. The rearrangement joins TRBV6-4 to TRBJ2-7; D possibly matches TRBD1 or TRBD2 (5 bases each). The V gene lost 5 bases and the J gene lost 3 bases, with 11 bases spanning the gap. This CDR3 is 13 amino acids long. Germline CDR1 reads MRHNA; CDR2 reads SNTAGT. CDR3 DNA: TGTGCCAGCAGTCTAGGGGACGGCTACGAGCAGTACTTC. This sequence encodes CASSLGDGYEQYF.

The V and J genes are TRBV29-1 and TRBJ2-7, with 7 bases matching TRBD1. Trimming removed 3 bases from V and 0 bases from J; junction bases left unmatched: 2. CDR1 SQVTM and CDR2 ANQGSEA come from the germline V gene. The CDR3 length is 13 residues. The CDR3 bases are TGCAGCGTTGAGGGGGACAGCTCCTACGAGCAGTACTTC. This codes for CSVEGDSSYEQYF.

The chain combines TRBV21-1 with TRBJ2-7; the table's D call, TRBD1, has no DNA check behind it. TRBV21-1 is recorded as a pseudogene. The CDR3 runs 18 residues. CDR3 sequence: CASSKIPLTGDGTYEQYF. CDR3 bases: TGTGCCAGCAGCAAAATCCCGCTGACAGGGGACGGGACCTACGAGCAGTACTTC.

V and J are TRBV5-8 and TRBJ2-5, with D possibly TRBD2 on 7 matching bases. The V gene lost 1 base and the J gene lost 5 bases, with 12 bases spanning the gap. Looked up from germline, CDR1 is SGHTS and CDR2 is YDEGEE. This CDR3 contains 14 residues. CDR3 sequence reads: CASSLIQGGETQYF. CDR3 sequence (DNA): TGTGCCAGCAGCTTGATACAGGGAGGGGAGACCCAGTACTTC.

CDR3: CASRGPGQANEKLFF. The CDR3 nucleotides are TGTGCCAGCAGAGGGCCCGGACAGGCTAATGAAAAACTGTTTTTT. The chain carries TRBV28 and TRBJ1-4, with 7 bases fitting TRBD1. J gave up 3 bases and V 6 bases, and 7 bases lay outside the gene matches. CDR3 length equals 15 residues. The germline CDR1 and CDR2 sequences are MDHEN and SYDVKM.

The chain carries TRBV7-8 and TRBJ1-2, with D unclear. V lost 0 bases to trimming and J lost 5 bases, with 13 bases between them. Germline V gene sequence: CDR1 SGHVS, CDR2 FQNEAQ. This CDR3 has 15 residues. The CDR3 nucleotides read TGTGCCAGCAGCTTAGCGAGGTACCCAGGATATGGCTACACCTTC. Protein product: CASSLARYPGYGYTF.